A single TCR beta chain is shown here with its context. What it binds is unknown. CD4+ and CD8+ T cells were sorted from PBMCs stained for CD3, CD4 and CD8. Germline CDR1 and CDR2: SQVTM and ANQGSEA. V was shortened by 4 bases and J by 0 bases, with 10 bases between the two germline ends. The CDR3 covers 14 residues. This specimen belongs to a study of CD8+ T cells in alopecia areata. Study-level findings and limits: Clonality in lesional scalp, especially alopecia totalis/universalis, exceeded that of normal scalp.

The authors extracted RNA and reverse transcribed it into cDNA as the sequencing template. Here immunoSEQ multiplex PCR was the method, and the copy in TCRdb shows in-frame clones only, minus some. The sample records more than 90,000 clones, roughly 66% being singletons. Sequenced sample: CD4+ T cells sorted from blood. V is TRBV29-1 and J is TRBJ1-5; D unresolved. This clonotype originated in a human donor in good health. Written as DNA, the CDR3 is TGCAGCGTTGGCCTACATAATAGCAATCAGCCCCAGCATTTT. This translates into CSVGLHNSNQPQHF. The full variable domain, rest sourced from reference TRBV29-1 and TRBJ1-5, is SAVISQKPSRDICQRGTSLTIQCQVDSQVTMMFWYRQQPGQSLTLIATANQGSEATYESGFVIDKFPISRPNLTFSTLTVSNMSPEDSSIYLCSVGLHNSNQPQHFGDGTRLSIL.